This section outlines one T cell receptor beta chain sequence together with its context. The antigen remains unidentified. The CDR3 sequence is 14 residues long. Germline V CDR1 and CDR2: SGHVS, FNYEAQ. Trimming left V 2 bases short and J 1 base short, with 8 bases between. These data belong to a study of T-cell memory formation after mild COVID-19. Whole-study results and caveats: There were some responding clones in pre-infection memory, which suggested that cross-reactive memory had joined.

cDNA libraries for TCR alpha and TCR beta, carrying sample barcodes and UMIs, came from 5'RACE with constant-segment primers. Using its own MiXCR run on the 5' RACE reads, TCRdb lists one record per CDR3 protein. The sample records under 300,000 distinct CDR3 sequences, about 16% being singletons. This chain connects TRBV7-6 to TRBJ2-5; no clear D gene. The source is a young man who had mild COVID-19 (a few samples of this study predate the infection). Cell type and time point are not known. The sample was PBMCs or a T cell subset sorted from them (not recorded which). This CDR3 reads CASSLSPRQETQYF. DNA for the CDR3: TGTGCCAGCAGCTTAAGTCCGCGCCAAGAGACCCAGTACTTC.